This is a list of T cell receptor beta chains from one sample in a study of molecular identifiers for immune sequencing clone quantification. TCRdb analysed the PCR reads with MiXCR anew, one entry per CDR3 protein. The table records 400,000 to 600,000 distinct CDR3 sequences, less than 30% of them present only once. What was sequenced was naive CD8+ T cells from blood, with Jurkat cell RNA spiked in. Receptors originate from a human donor in good health. Some libraries in this study had Jurkat cell RNA spiked in. Both conserved end residues are part of each CDR3. Fields, in order: V gene, clone size, J gene, D gene, CDR3 DNA, CDR3 protein. A D gene is named only where the DNA matches it firmly. Clone size, where shown, is once, few, many, or a class for clones that have expanded.

v_call: TRBV20-1
clone_size: few
j_call: TRBJ2-7
d_call: TRBD1
cdr3_nt: TGCAGTGCTAGAATACTGGGGGACAGTACTTCCTACGAGCAGTACTTC
cdr3_aa: CSARILGDSTSYEQYF

v_call: TRBV18
clone_size: few
j_call: TRBJ2-4
d_call: TRBD1
cdr3_nt: TGTGCCAGCTCACCCCGGGACAGGTCACTAGCCAAAAACATTCAGTACTTC
cdr3_aa: CASSPRDRSLAKNIQYF

v_call: TRBV6-1
clone_size: .
j_call: TRBJ1-1
d_call: .
cdr3_nt: TGTGCCAGCAATCCACTTTTTGGGGGGGGGACTGAAGCTTTCTTT
cdr3_aa: CASNPLFGGGTEAFF

v_call: TRBV27
clone_size: .
j_call: TRBJ1-4
d_call: .
cdr3_nt: TGTGCCAGCACTATTACAGTGGTCGAAAAACTGTTTTTT
cdr3_aa: CASTITVVEKLFF

v_call: TRBV6-1
clone_size: .
j_call: TRBJ1-5
d_call: .
cdr3_nt: TGTGCCAGCAGTGAAGCGCGAAGATACCTCAATCAGCCCCAGCTTTTT
cdr3_aa: CASSEARRYLNQPQLF

v_call: TRBV13
clone_size: .
j_call: TRBJ2-7
d_call: TRBD2
cdr3_nt: TGTGCCAGCAGCCCAGGACTAGCGGGAGACGGTGAGCAGTACTTC
cdr3_aa: CASSPGLAGDGEQYF

v_call: TRBV12-3/TRBV12-4
clone_size: .
j_call: TRBJ2-1
d_call: .
cdr3_nt: TGTGCCAGCAGTACCCGACTGGCCTACAATGAGCAGTTCTTC
cdr3_aa: CASSTRLAYNEQFF

v_call: TRBV12-3/TRBV12-4
clone_size: many
j_call: TRBJ2-5
d_call: TRBD2
cdr3_nt: TGTGCCAGCAGTTTCCGGGGGGGACACCCGAGGCAGACCCAGTACTTC
cdr3_aa: CASSFRGGHPRQTQYF

v_call: TRBV7-9
clone_size: many
j_call: TRBJ1-1
d_call: .
cdr3_nt: TGTGCCAGCAGCTTGATGACAGACGAAGCTTTCTTT
cdr3_aa: CASSLMTDEAFF

v_call: TRBV5-3
clone_size: .
j_call: TRBJ2-1
d_call: .
cdr3_nt: TGTGCCAGCAGCCGCGGGGAGCCAAGCTCCTACAATGAGCAGTTCTTC
cdr3_aa: CASSRGEPSSYNEQFF

v_call: TRBV6-5
clone_size: .
j_call: TRBJ2-7
d_call: TRBD1
cdr3_nt: TGTGCCAGCAGTTCTTGGGACAGAGCCTACGAGCAGTACTTC
cdr3_aa: CASSSWDRAYEQYF

v_call: TRBV28
clone_size: .
j_call: TRBJ2-2
d_call: TRBD1
cdr3_nt: TGTGCCAGCAGAAAGGGGTTGCACCGGGACAGGGGTAACGCCGGGGAGCTGTTTTTT
cdr3_aa: CASRKGLHRDRGNAGELFF

v_call: TRBV7-2
clone_size: many
j_call: TRBJ2-3
d_call: TRBD2
cdr3_nt: TGTGCCAGCAGCTTCGGGGGCCTAGCGGGGGGCTTCTCTGGCACAGATACGCAGTATTTT
cdr3_aa: CASSFGGLAGGFSGTDTQYF

v_call: TRBV30
clone_size: few
j_call: TRBJ2-1
d_call: TRBD2
cdr3_nt: TGTGCCTGGAGTACACGACTAGCGAATGAGCAGTTCTTC
cdr3_aa: CAWSTRLANEQFF

v_call: TRBV2
clone_size: .
j_call: TRBJ2-5
d_call: TRBD1
cdr3_nt: TGTGCCAGCAGTGAAGATGGGACAGGATTCGGAGAGACCCAGTACTTC
cdr3_aa: CASSEDGTGFGETQYF

v_call: TRBV4-3
clone_size: .
j_call: TRBJ2-5
d_call: TRBD1
cdr3_nt: TGCGCCAGCAGCCACATCTACAGGGGTCAAGAGACCCAGTACTTC
cdr3_aa: CASSHIYRGQETQYF

v_call: TRBV4-3
clone_size: many
j_call: TRBJ2-7
d_call: .
cdr3_nt: TGCGCCAGCAGCCAAGATTACCGAAGCTCCTACGAGCAGTACTTC
cdr3_aa: CASSQDYRSSYEQYF

v_call: TRBV9
clone_size: few
j_call: TRBJ2-3
d_call: .
cdr3_nt: TGTGCCAGCAGCGTACAGGATGAGGGGGGCTGGGATACGCAGTATTTT
cdr3_aa: CASSVQDEGGWDTQYF

v_call: TRBV27
clone_size: few
j_call: TRBJ2-2
d_call: TRBD2
cdr3_nt: TGTGCCAGCAGCCTGGGACTAGCCCACGGGGAGCTGTTTTTT
cdr3_aa: CASSLGLAHGELFF

v_call: TRBV7-6
clone_size: .
j_call: TRBJ2-2
d_call: .
cdr3_nt: TGTGCCAGCAGCTTAGGTGATTTGAGGTTCGGGGAGCTGTTTTTT
cdr3_aa: CASSLGDLRFGELFF

v_call: TRBV6-1
clone_size: many
j_call: TRBJ1-5
d_call: .
cdr3_nt: TGTGCCAGCAGTCGGGACGGATTTAATCAGCCCCAGCATTTT
cdr3_aa: CASSRDGFNQPQHF

v_call: TRBV12-3/TRBV12-4
clone_size: few
j_call: TRBJ2-3
d_call: .
cdr3_nt: TGTGCCAGCACCGCTGAGGGACATTTAAGGGGGGGGACAACCACAGATACGCAGTATTTT
cdr3_aa: CASTAEGHLRGGTTTDTQYF

v_call: TRBV4-3
clone_size: many
j_call: TRBJ2-7
d_call: TRBD1
cdr3_nt: TGCGCCAGCAGCCAGGACAGGGGGCTGTACGAGCAGTACTTC
cdr3_aa: CASSQDRGLYEQYF

v_call: TRBV28
clone_size: few
j_call: TRBJ1-1
d_call: TRBD1
cdr3_nt: TGTGCCAGCAGTTTTCCTTTGGCGGGACAGGGTTTTTCTGAAGCTTTCTTT
cdr3_aa: CASSFPLAGQGFSEAFF

v_call: TRBV28
clone_size: many
j_call: TRBJ1-4
d_call: .
cdr3_nt: TGTGCCAGCAGTTTACTTAATGAAAAACTGTTTTTT
cdr3_aa: CASSLLNEKLFF

v_call: TRBV15
clone_size: .
j_call: TRBJ2-7
d_call: TRBD1
cdr3_nt: TGTGCCACCAGCGCAACCGGGACAGGGACGTACGAGCAGTACTTC
cdr3_aa: CATSATGTGTYEQYF

v_call: TRBV18
clone_size: .
j_call: TRBJ2-7
d_call: TRBD2
cdr3_nt: TGTGCCAGCTCACCAGGACTAGACTCCTACGAGCAGTACTTC
cdr3_aa: CASSPGLDSYEQYF

v_call: TRBV13
clone_size: many
j_call: TRBJ2-5
d_call: TRBD2
cdr3_nt: TGTGCCAGCAGCTTAGGAGGACTAGCGGGGGCCGGTGGGGCCCAGTACTTC
cdr3_aa: CASSLGGLAGAGGAQYF

v_call: TRBV10-3
clone_size: few
j_call: TRBJ2-7
d_call: TRBD2
cdr3_nt: TGTGCCATCAGTGGCAGGGAGGGTAACTACGAGCAGTACTTC
cdr3_aa: CAISGREGNYEQYF

v_call: TRBV19
clone_size: .
j_call: TRBJ2-1
d_call: .
cdr3_nt: TGTGCCAGTAGTATAGATGCACGGGAGCAGTTCTTC
cdr3_aa: CASSIDAREQFF